The 24 T cell receptor beta chains below come from one sample, sequenced in a study of cytomegalovirus exposure and HLA in healthy donors. The PCR used 60 Vbeta and 13 Jbeta primers. Measured with immunoSEQ multiplex PCR; TCRdb has only the in-frame clones, and not every one. The top ten clones hold around 8% of a sample with under 200,000 clones, roughly 80% of them seen once. Input material: PBMCs. These receptors originate from a male donor in good health and CMV-seropositive.

Only one count was recorded for this clone. This chain joins TRBV5-5 and TRBJ1-6; 7 bases agree with TRBD1. Germline loops: CDR1 SGHKS, CDR2 YYEKEE (reference sequence). J was trimmed by 9 bases and V by 4 bases; bases with no gene match: 7. This CDR3 region has 14 residues. The CDR3 is CASSPTGVGSPLHF. The DNA for the CDR3 is TGTGCCAGCAGCCCAACAGGGGTTGGTTCACCCCTCCACTTT.

CDR3 sequence: CAWIREANHYGYTF. For the CDR3, the DNA is TGTGCCTGGATCAGGGAAGCAAACCACTATGGCTACACCTTC. V usage is TRBV30 and J usage is TRBJ1-2, with D maybe TRBD1 (5 bases). Trimming removed 4 bases at V and 3 bases at J, with 15 bases between. Looked up from germline, CDR1 is GTSNPN and CDR2 is SVGIG (reference sequence). The CDR3 length is 14 residues.

This chain links TRBV5-4 with TRBJ1-5; perhaps TRBD1 as D (6 bases). Germline CDR1 SGHNT, CDR2 YYREEE (reference sequence). V was shortened by 2 bases and J by 0 bases, with 12 bases between the two germline ends. The CDR3 runs to 16 residues. The CDR3 region is CASSFQGSFSNQPQHF. The CDR3 DNA sequence: TGTGCCAGCAGCTTCCAGGGGAGTTTTAGCAATCAGCCCCAGCATTTT.

J is TRBJ2-5 and V is TRBV7-2, with TRBD2 identical over 12 bases. Matching the DNA end better, TRBJ2-7 makes the J call doubtful. The CDR3 runs to 15 residues. Germline V CDR1 and CDR2: SGHTA, FQGNSA. CDR3 residues: CASSLDGTSGYEQYF. CDR3 bases: TGTGCCAGCAGCTTAGACGGGACTAGCGGGTACGAGCAGTACTTC.

This clone is a singleton in its sample. The chain recombines TRBV4-3 with TRBJ2-5; 9 bases line up with TRBD1. The DNA matches TRBJ2-7 better at its end, which makes the J call doubtful. The CDR3 loop spans 15 amino acids. CDR1 and CDR2 from the germline V gene are LGHNA and YSLEER. The CDR3 reads CASSPRTGAAYEQYF. Here the CDR3 DNA reads TGCGCCAGCAGCCCACGGACAGGGGCGGCCTACGAGCAGTACTTC.

The chain combines TRBV15 with TRBJ2-5; 13 bases align to TRBD2. The length of the CDR3 is 17 residues. Germline V gene lookup returns CDR1 LNHNV and CDR2 YYDKDF (reference sequence). Trimming at V came to 6 bases and at J to 4 bases, leaving 11 bases not matched to a gene. CDR3 sequence: CATRELAGGWNGETQYF. In nucleotides, the CDR3 is TGTGCCACCAGGGAACTAGCGGGGGGGTGGAACGGAGAGACCCAGTACTTC.

The V call is TRBV5-1, the J call TRBJ2-2; D is unclear. The CDR3 is made up of 13 amino acids. Germline loops: CDR1 SGHRS, CDR2 YFSETQ. The V and J ends lost 3 bases and 1 base respectively, with 4 bases between them. The CDR3 DNA follows: TGCGCCAGCAGCTCAGGGAACACCGGGGAGCTGTTTTTT. Its translation is CASSSGNTGELFF.

The chain links TRBV13 to TRBJ2-4, with 9 bases lining up with TRBD1. CDR3 length: 15 amino acids. Germline V gene data show CDR1 as PRHDT and CDR2 as FYEKMQ (reference sequence). V shed 3 bases, J shed 4 bases, and the junction held 4 bases outside the gene matches. The CDR3 DNA reads as TGTGCCAGCAGCTTCGGACAGGGGCGAAAAAACATTCAGTACTTC. It codes for CASSFGQGRKNIQYF.

This chain uses TRBV6-1 with TRBJ1-1, with TRBD1 matching over 8 bases. V trimming: 6 bases; J trimming: 1 base; junction bases outside the gene matches: 7. Germline V lookup: CDR1 MNHNS, CDR2 SASEGT. The length of the CDR3 is 15 residues. Here the CDR3 reads CASRLTGDKNTEAFF. CDR3 coding DNA: TGTGCCAGCAGATTGACAGGGGATAAGAACACTGAAGCTTTCTTT.

The sample holds a few counts of this clone. The chain joins TRBV29-1 to TRBJ2-5, with a tentative D call TRBD2 (6 bases). V was trimmed by 6 bases and J by 0 bases, leaving 8 bases between them. The length of the CDR3 is 12 residues. Per the germline V gene, CDR1 is SQVTM and CDR2 is ANQGSEA. CDR3 coding DNA: TGCAGCGTCCGGACTAACCAAGAGACCCAGTACTTC. Translation gives CSVRTNQETQYF.

With respect to this clone: A read error may account for a junction end that differs from germline. The V and J genes are TRBV10-3 and TRBJ2-5, with D unresolved. There are 13 residues in the CDR3. Germline loops: CDR1 ENHRY, CDR2 SYGVKD. CDR3 sequence (DNA): TGTGCCGTCAGTCCGAGGAACCAAGAGACCCAGTACTTC. As protein: CAVSPRNQETQYF.

The chain combines TRBV28 with TRBJ2-2, with a possible D match to TRBD1 (5 bases). The germline V gene has CDR1 MDHEN and CDR2 SYDVKM. V dropped 6 bases and J dropped 2 bases, with 16 bases sitting between them. The length of the CDR3 is 16 residues. CDR3 DNA sequence: TGTGCCAGCAGCCTGCTTCAGGGCTTCAACACCGGGGAGCTGTTTTTT. It translates to CASSLLQGFNTGELFF.

The chain links TRBV19 to TRBJ1-5; TRBD1 aligns across 7 bases. The length of the CDR3 is 14 residues. Germline-derived CDR1 and CDR2 are LNHDA and SQIVND (reference sequence). J gave up 7 bases and V 1 base, and 4 bases lay outside the gene matches. CDR3 loop: CASSIGLGGQPQHF. CDR3 DNA: TGTGCCAGTAGTATAGGGTTAGGGGGCCAGCCCCAGCATTTT. The full variable domain, completed using reference TRBV19 and TRBJ1-5, is DGGITQSPKYLFRKEGQNVTLSCEQNLNHDAMYWYRQDPGQGLRLIYYSQIVNDFQKGDIAEGYSVSREKKESFPLTVTSAQKNPTAFYLCASSIGLGGQPQHFGDGTRLSIL.

The chain employs TRBV28 and TRBJ2-3; 16 nucleotides match TRBD2. Germline CDR1 and CDR2: MDHEN and SYDVKM. The CDR3 covers 15 residues. V was pared by 7 bases and J by 6 bases, with 4 bases of the junction left unmatched. CDR3 region: CASTRGLAGGDTQYF. The CDR3 bases are TGTGCCAGCACCCGGGGACTAGCGGGAGGGGATACGCAGTATTTT.

CDR3 sequence: CASREGTGEWNQPQHF. Here the CDR3 DNA reads TGCGCCAGCAGAGAGGGTACAGGGGAGTGGAATCAGCCCCAGCATTTT. The V call is TRBV5-1, the J call TRBJ1-5; 7 bases are shared with TRBD1. With V trimmed by 5 bases and J by 4 bases, 12 bases remained unmatched. The CDR3 runs 16 residues. Germline values: CDR1 SGHRS, CDR2 YFSETQ.

The CDR3 coding sequence is TGCGCCAGCAGCCTGATTCAGGGGACTGGCTACACCTTC. Translation gives CASSLIQGTGYTF. The chain links TRBV5-1 to TRBJ1-2; D might be TRBD1 (6 bases). This CDR3 spans 13 amino acids. With 4 bases removed from V and 7 bases from J, the gap between germline ends came to 14 bases. CDR1 and CDR2 from the germline V gene are SGHRS and YFSETQ.

The genes are TRBV29-1 and TRBJ2-2, with TRBD1 matching 10 bases. V trimming: 3 bases; J trimming: 6 bases; junction bases outside the gene matches: 7. CDR1 and CDR2 (germline): SQVTM, ANQGSEA. This CDR3 has 15 residues. In DNA form, the CDR3 reads TGCAGCGTTGAGGAGGGACAGGGGACCCCCGGGGAGCTGTTTTTT. Translated: CSVEEGQGTPGELFF.

V is TRBV19 and J is TRBJ2-3; D remains ambiguous. V was clipped by 7 bases and J by 0 bases, with 11 bases between them. CDR1 and CDR2 (germline): LNHDA, SQIVND (reference sequence). The CDR3 has 14 residues. Written as DNA, the CDR3 is TGTGCCAGTACTTTCCAGGCTAGCACAGATACGCAGTATTTT. Residues: CASTFQASTDTQYF.

The chain couples TRBV18 to TRBJ2-2; 8 nucleotides line up with TRBD1. Germline loops: CDR1 KGHSH, CDR2 LQKENI. Trimming at V came to 3 bases and at J to 4 bases, leaving 7 bases not matched to a gene. The CDR3 is 16 residues long. The CDR3 loop reads CASSPTAGGGTGELFF. The CDR3 DNA is TGTGCCAGCTCACCGACGGCAGGGGGCGGCACCGGGGAGCTGTTTTTT.

The chain is built from TRBV4-3 and TRBJ1-1; 10 bases are a match to TRBD1. With V trimmed by 5 bases and J by 6 bases, 9 bases remained unmatched. The CDR3 extends over 15 amino acids. CDR1 and CDR2 (germline): LGHNA, YSLEER. CDR3 bases: TGCGCCAGCAGCTCGGAGACAGGGGGCGCGCCTGAAGCTTTCTTT. Translation: CASSSETGGAPEAFF.

This clone was detected only once. V and J are TRBV2 and TRBJ2-5; 8 bases are a match to TRBD1. The germline gives CDR1 SNHLY, CDR2 FYNNEI. The V segment lost 5 bases and the J segment 3 bases; nucleotides outside the gene matches: 8. The CDR3 spans 15 residues. The CDR3 loop reads CASSRGQGAEETQYF. DNA of the CDR3: TGTGCCAGCAGTCGAGGCCAGGGGGCCGAAGAGACCCAGTACTTC.

The rearrangement joins TRBV2 to TRBJ1-1, with TRBD1 identical over 7 bases. Unmatched junction bases numbered 5, after V lost 7 bases and J lost 0 bases. Germline V gene data show CDR1 as SNHLY and CDR2 as FYNNEI. CDR3 length: 14 amino acids. CDR3: CASTSGQLNTEAFF. CDR3 bases: TGTGCCAGCACCTCGGGACAGTTGAACACTGAAGCTTTCTTT.

Note on this clone: An end of the junction does not agree with germline; a read error may underlie this. V usage is TRBV11-2 and J usage is TRBJ2-6; possibly TRBD2 for D (7 bases). Germline CDR1 is SGHAT and CDR2 is FQNNGV. The CDR3 is made up of 17 amino acids. The CDR3 is CASSTPVTGSGANGLTF. The CDR3 region has the DNA TGTGCCAGCAGCACGCCCGTTACAGGGAGCGGGGCCAACGGCCTGACTTTC. The full variable domain, with the rest looked up from reference TRBV11-2 and TRBJ2-6, is EAGVAQSPRYKIIEKRQSVAFWCNPISGHATLYWYQQILGQGPKLLIQFQNNGVVDDSQLPKDRFSAERLKGVDSTLKIQPAKLEDSAVYLCASSTPVTGSGANGLTFGAGSRLTVL.

The sample holds a few counts of this clone. As DNA, the CDR3 is TGCGCCAGCAGTGATGAGTCCTACGAGCAGTACTTC. This gives the protein CASSDESYEQYF. The chain links TRBV10-2 to TRBJ2-7; D not certain. The CDR3 loop spans 12 amino acids. Trimming took off 3 bases at V and 1 base at J, with 4 bases between the two ends. Looked up from germline, CDR1 is WSHSY and CDR2 is SAAADI.